This is a list of T cell receptor beta chains from one sample in a study of blood T cell repertoires in COVID-19. Using immunoSEQ multiplex PCR, the repertoire was profiled, and TCRdb retains in-frame clones only, with some absent. This sample yields some 390,000 clones, of which roughly 90% are seen a single time; approximately 1.5% belongs to the top ten. Sequencing used peripheral blood. Receptor source: a middle-aged woman with COVID-19, enrolled during active disease. Each CDR3 is given with its conserved first and last residue. D genes are given only for firm matches. Part of the rows lack a size; the others show once, few, many or a class for expanded clones.

clone_size j_call v_call d_call cdr3_nt cdr3_aa
. TRBJ2-7 TRBV19 TRBD1 TGTGCCAGTAGTATAGAAGGGACAGGTTACTACGAGCAGTACTTC CASSIEGTGYYEQYF
. TRBJ1-1 TRBV11-2 . TGTGCCAGCAGCTTAGATCTTGGGGAGGTGAACACTGAAGCTTTCTTT CASSLDLGEVNTEAFF
few TRBJ1-6 TRBV6-4 . TGTGCCAGCAGTGACAGCGAGAATTCACCCCTCCACTTT CASSDSENSPLHF
once TRBJ2-7 TRBV6-6 . TGTGCCAGCAGTTCTATTAACTACGAGCAGTACTTC CASSSINYEQYF
few TRBJ2-1 TRBV14 TRBD1 TGTGCCAGCAGCCAAGTTCCGGGACAGGGGGACAATGAGCAGTTCTTC CASSQVPGQGDNEQFF
. TRBJ2-1 TRBV7-2 . TGTGCCAGCAGCGTTACTCAAGGGGGTTTTCACAATGAGCAGTTCTTC CASSVTQGGFHNEQFF
few TRBJ1-3 TRBV19 . TGTGCCAGTAGTTTCCCACAATTCTCTGGAAACACCATATATTTT CASSFPQFSGNTIYF
. TRBJ1-1 TRBV10-1 . TGCGCCAAACCACGAGTGAGGAACACTGAAGCTTTCTTT CAKPRVRNTEAFF
. TRBJ2-7 TRBV7-9 TRBD1 TGTGCCAGCAGCCCGATTGGCAGGGGGTACGAGCAGTACTTC CASSPIGRGYEQYF
. TRBJ1-3 TRBV3-1/TRBV3-2 TRBD1 TGTGCCAGCAGCCATTTCGCAGGGGGCGCGACCATATATTTT CASSHFAGGATIYF
. TRBJ2-3 TRBV19 . TGTGCCAGTAGTATAGGGCCGGGGGGCACAGATACGCAGTATTTT CASSIGPGGTDTQYF
. TRBJ1-2 TRBV6-2/TRBV6-3 TRBD1 TGTGCCAGCAGTAAGGGACAGGAGGTCTATGGCTACACCTTC CASSKGQEVYGYTF
. TRBJ1-1 TRBV7-2 TRBD1 TGTGCCAGCATCTCTCAACAGGGGGCACTCACTGAAGCTTTCTTT CASISQQGALTEAFF
. TRBJ1-5 TRBV7-2 . TGTGCCAGCAGCGAAAGTCCGGGAATCAATCAGCCCCAGCATTTT CASSESPGINQPQHF
few TRBJ2-7 TRBV5-1 . TGCGCCAGCAGCTTACCAACAGGCAACGAGCAGTACTTC CASSLPTGNEQYF
once TRBJ2-3 TRBV11-2 TRBD2 TGTGCCAGCAGCTCGTCTAGCGGGCCCCCAGATACGCAGTATTTT CASSSSSGPPDTQYF
. TRBJ2-2 TRBV2 . TGTGCCAGCCGTGGGGTAGGGGGAACCGGGGAGCTGTTTTTT CASRGVGGTGELFF
. TRBJ2-5 TRBV28 TRBD2 TGTGCCAGCAGTTCCTTCCTAGCGGGGGACCAAGAGACCCAGTACTTC CASSSFLAGDQETQYF
. TRBJ1-4 TRBV14 . TGTGCCAGCAGCCAATACTACGGCGAGCTAAGGGAAAAACTGTTTTTT CASSQYYGELREKLFF
. TRBJ1-5 TRBV27 . TGTGCCAGCAGTTTATTGGAGGATCAGCCCCAGCATTTT CASSLLEDQPQHF
. TRBJ2-2 TRBV28 . TGTGCCAGCAGTTCAAGGGGGAGTGGGACCGGGGAGCTGTTTTTT CASSSRGSGTGELFF
. TRBJ1-1 TRBV30 TRBD1 TGTGCCAGACAGGGACAGTTGAACACTGAAGCTTTCTTT CARQGQLNTEAFF
. TRBJ1-6 TRBV14 TRBD1 TGTGCCAGCAGCCAAAGGGGACAGTATAATTCACCCCTCCACTTT CASSQRGQYNSPLHF
. TRBJ2-2 TRBV24-1 TRBD1 TGTGCCACCAGTGGGACAGGGGGTGGCACCGGGGAGCTGTTTTTT CATSGTGGGTGELFF
. TRBJ1-5 TRBV5-6 . TGTGCCAGCAGCTTTTCAGGTAATCAGCCCCAGCATTTT CASSFSGNQPQHF
. TRBJ2-7 TRBV28 . TGTGCCAGCAGTTTAACAGGGAATACGGGACCTACGAGGCAGTACTTC CASSLTGNTGPTRQYF
. TRBJ2-4 TRBV19 TRBD1 TGTGCCAGTAGCGGGGACAGGGCATCGCTAACCATAGCCAAAAACATTCAGTACTTC CASSGDRASLTIAKNIQYF
. TRBJ1-1 TRBV6-5 . TGTGCCAGCAGTTACTCGAGGGACTCTAACACTGAAGCTTTCTTT CASSYSRDSNTEAFF
. TRBJ1-1 TRBV7-8 . TGTGCCAGCTTCTTAACAGGCCTGGGGGAAGCTTTCTTT CASFLTGLGEAFF
once TRBJ2-2 TRBV6-5 . TGTGCCAGCAGTTTAGGGGGAGCCCGGGCCACCGGGGAGCTGTTTTTT CASSLGGARATGELFF
once TRBJ1-6 TRBV28 . TGTGCCAGCAGGCTCAAAGCTCTCGGGACACGGGGGGCGTATTCACCCCTCCACTTT CASRLKALGTRGAYSPLHF
. TRBJ2-7 TRBV2 TRBD1 TGTGCCAGCCCCCGGGACAGGGGTACCTACGAGCAGTACTTC CASPRDRGTYEQYF